These 19 T cell receptor beta chains share one sample of origin, sequenced in a study of T cell responses to AZD1222 COVID-19 vaccine (dated by TCRdb to 2020 to 2022). The intended sense of this specimen's time point label: baseline before first vaccination. The library came from the immunoSEQ multiplex PCR assay. TCRdb took over this immuneACCESS table, retaining in-frame rearrangements with V and J assigned. Such tables are incomplete; in checked studies, under half of the missing clones stem from an unresolved V gene, and the remainder is unexplained. The sample profile shows about 110,000 clones; around nine tenths of them were found once. The ten top clones hold around 3.2% of the sample. This material consisted of peripheral blood, taken on day 0 of AZD1222 vaccination. Receptors originate from an adult in good health.

The chain recombines TRBV27 with TRBJ2-7; 12 bases are a match to TRBD2. The CDR3 covers 17 residues. The germline CDR1 and CDR2 sequences are MNHEY and SMNVEV (reference sequence). J was trimmed by 3 bases and V by 2 bases; bases with no gene match: 8. CDR3 DNA: TGTGCCAGCAGTTTACCCTCCCGACTAGCGGGAGACTACGAGCAGTACTTC. This translates into CASSLPSRLAGDYEQYF.

The chain recombines TRBV7-2 with TRBJ2-5; TRBD2 agrees at 7 bases. CDR1 and CDR2 from the germline V gene are SGHTA and FQGNSA. The CDR3 totals 16 residues. V shed 2 bases and J 5 bases; nucleotides not matched to a gene: 11. CDR3 DNA sequence: TGTGCCAGCAGCTTATTTGGCGGGGGAGACGGGGAGACCCAGTACTTC. As protein: CASSLFGGGDGETQYF.

This clone was recorded only once. V gene TRBV9 combines with J gene TRBJ2-4; 11 positions agree with TRBD2. The CDR3 loop spans 15 amino acids. The V gene's germline CDR1 is SGDLS and CDR2 YYNGEE. After removal of 3 bases from V and 4 bases from J, the junction contained 3 bases not matched to a gene. The CDR3 here is CASSGGTSGKNIQYF. CDR3 coding DNA: TGTGCCAGCAGCGGGGGGACTAGCGGTAAAAACATTCAGTACTTC. Complete variable domain (other parts from reference TRBV9 and TRBJ2-4): DSGVTQTPKHLITATGQRVTLRCSPRSGDLSVYWYQQSLDQGLQFLIQYYNGEERAKGNILERFSAQQFPDLHSELNLSSLELGDSALYFCASSGGTSGKNIQYFGAGTRLSVL.

The chain joins TRBV27 to TRBJ1-5; TRBD1 aligns across 7 bases. The CDR3 length is 14 residues. Unmatched junction bases numbered 3, after V lost 5 bases and J lost 2 bases. Germline V gives CDR1 MNHEY, CDR2 SMNVEV (reference sequence). CDR3: CASSPRGGNQPQHF. CDR3 bases: TGTGCCAGCAGTCCCAGGGGGGGCAATCAGCCCCAGCATTTT.

This clone appeared a single time. The chain recombines TRBV1 with TRBJ2-1; the table's D call of TRBD2 was not tested on the DNA. TRBV1 is a recognized pseudogene. The CDR3 loop spans 17 amino acids. The CDR3 protein is CTSSQDRLAGGYNEQFF. The CDR3 DNA follows: TGCACCAGCAGCCAAGATCGGCTAGCGGGAGGTTACAATGAGCAGTTCTTC.

This chain connects TRBV3-1 (or the pseudogene TRBV3-2) to TRBJ2-2, with D tentatively TRBD1 (5 bases). With 0 bases removed from V and 0 bases from J, the gap between germline ends came to 5 bases. The germline CDR1 and CDR2 sequences are LGHDT and YNNKEL (reference sequence). The CDR3 is 15 amino acids. CDR3 in amino acids: CASSQEGPNTGELFF. CDR3 sequence (DNA): TGTGCCAGCAGCCAAGAGGGGCCGAACACCGGGGAGCTGTTTTTT.

The V call is TRBV13, the J call TRBJ1-2, with 10 nucleotides matching TRBD1. J lost 2 bases, V lost 3 bases, and 0 bases had no gene match. CDR1 PRHDT and CDR2 FYEKMQ come from the germline V gene (reference sequence). This CDR3 region has 14 residues. In DNA, the CDR3 is TGTGCCAGCAGCTTGGACAGGGGGAACTATGGCTACACCTTC. The encoded protein is CASSLDRGNYGYTF.

This chain links TRBV7-2 with TRBJ1-6, with TRBD1 matching over 7 bases. Trimming took 4 bases from V and 11 from J; bases not matched to a gene: 14. This CDR3 region has 16 residues. Germline V gene sequence: CDR1 SGHTA, CDR2 FQGNSA. The CDR3 loop is CASSSFLNRGRAPLHF. The CDR3 DNA reads TGTGCCAGCAGCTCCTTTTTGAACAGGGGAAGGGCACCCCTCCACTTT.

The chain links TRBV7-2 to TRBJ2-1; 10 positions agree with TRBD2. The trim removed 5 bases at V and 7 bases at J, leaving 8 bases unmatched. From germline, CDR1 is SGHTA and CDR2 FQGNSA. This CDR3 has 15 residues. The CDR3 here is CASSPTSGVGNEQFF. DNA for the CDR3: TGTGCCAGCAGCCCAACTAGCGGGGTAGGTAATGAGCAGTTCTTC.

The gene calls are TRBV19 and TRBJ1-5; TRBD1 matches at 10 bases. The V gene's germline CDR1 is LNHDA and CDR2 SQIVND (reference sequence). The CDR3 has 16 amino acids. V gave up 3 bases and J gave up 0 bases; unmatched junction bases: 2. CDR3 nucleotide sequence: TGTGCCAGTAGTATCGGGACAGGGGATAGCAATCAGCCCCAGCATTTT. This gives the protein CASSIGTGDSNQPQHF.

The chain employs TRBV27 and TRBJ2-1; 11 bases line up with TRBD2. Germline V gene data show CDR1 as MNHEY and CDR2 as SMNVEV (reference sequence). V shed 0 bases and J 7 bases; nucleotides not matched to a gene: 11. This CDR3 has 18 amino acids. DNA of the CDR3: TGTGCCAGCAGTTTATCCTCCCCTATAGCGGGGGGGATGAATGAGCAGTTCTTC. This sequence encodes CASSLSSPIAGGMNEQFF.

J is TRBJ2-2 and V is TRBV27; weak D call: TRBD2 (5 bases). V was clipped by 5 bases and J by 2 bases, with 15 bases between them. CDR3 size: 16 residues. Germline CDR1 is MNHEY and CDR2 is SMNVEV (reference sequence). CDR3 sequence: CASSLRLLTNTGELFF. The CDR3 DNA follows: TGTGCCAGCAGTCTTAGACTACTAACCAACACCGGGGAGCTGTTTTTT.

The rearrangement uses TRBV6-5 and TRBJ2-7, with 11 bases aligning to TRBD1. This CDR3 spans 15 amino acids. Germline lookup yields CDR1 MNHEY and CDR2 SVGAGI. V lost 5 bases, J lost 5 bases, and 8 bases stayed unmatched. The CDR3, as DNA: TGTGCCAGCAGTACCCGGGACAGGGGGTTCCACGAGCAGTACTTC. Translation gives CASSTRDRGFHEQYF.

The CDR3 region has the DNA TGTGCCAGCAGCCCGGGCGGACAGGGGAACACTGAAGCTTTCTTT. It codes for CASSPGGQGNTEAFF. The chain joins TRBV3-1 (or the pseudogene TRBV3-2) to TRBJ1-1, with 8 bases fitting TRBD1. J gave up 1 base and V 4 bases, and 5 bases lay outside the gene matches. The length of the CDR3 is 15 residues. Looked up from germline, CDR1 is LGHDT and CDR2 is YNNKEL (reference sequence).

The chain recombines TRBV5-1 with TRBJ1-2, with TRBD1 matching over 9 bases. Trimming took 3 bases from V and 4 from J; bases not matched to a gene: 4. The CDR3 contains 14 residues. Germline CDR1 is SGHRS and CDR2 is YFSETQ. The CDR3: CASSSQGASYGYTF. CDR3 in DNA: TGCGCCAGCAGCTCACAGGGGGCGAGCTATGGCTACACCTTC.

This clone appeared many times. This sequence joins TRBV7-9 and TRBJ1-1; 8 bases map to TRBD1. Germline CDR1 and CDR2: SEHNR and FQNEAQ (reference sequence). Losses at the gene ends were 4 bases for V and 3 bases for J; bases not matched to a gene: 4. The CDR3 is 14 amino acids. CDR3 sequence reads: CASSSSGGYTEAFF. The DNA of the CDR3 is TGTGCCAGCAGCTCTTCAGGGGGCTACACTGAAGCTTTCTTT.

The chain employs TRBV7-3 and TRBJ2-1; D uncertain. Germline CDR1 and CDR2: SGHTA and FQGTGA. CDR3 length: 14 amino acids. Deletions cut 2 bases from V and 5 bases from J, with 10 bases between. This CDR3 is CASSLSGVNNEQFF. In nucleotides, the CDR3 is TGTGCCAGCAGCTTATCAGGCGTCAACAATGAGCAGTTCTTC. Variable domain in full (rest from reference TRBV7-3 and TRBJ2-1): GAGVSQTPSNKVTEKGKYVELRCDPISGHTALYWYRQSLGQGPEFLIYFQGTGAADDSGLPNDRFFAVRPEGSVSTLKIQRTERGDSAVYLCASSLSGVNNEQFFGPGTRLTVL.

This sequence joins TRBV18 and TRBJ2-1; 10 bases match TRBD2. The trim removed 10 bases at V and 6 bases at J, leaving 15 bases unmatched. The germline CDR1 and CDR2 sequences are KGHSH and LQKENI. The CDR3 has 16 residues. The CDR3 reads CATQGRGTSVSNEQFF. As DNA, the CDR3 is TGTGCCACCCAGGGCAGGGGGACTAGCGTGTCCAATGAGCAGTTCTTC. Looking up the rest from reference TRBV18 and TRBJ2-1 gives the full variable domain: NAGVMQNPRHLVRRRGQEARLRCSPMKGHSHVYWYRQLPEEGLKFMVYLQKENIIDESGMPKERFSAEFPKEGPSILRIQQVVRGDSAAYFCATQGRGTSVSNEQFFGPGTRLTVL.

This clone was detected once. The J gene is TRBJ1-3, the V gene TRBV19, with D perhaps TRBD1 (6 bases). The V and J ends lost 4 bases and 0 bases respectively, with 10 bases between them. Germline V gene sequence: CDR1 LNHDA, CDR2 SQIVND (reference sequence). The CDR3 totals 15 residues. The chain's CDR3 is CASSKGDNSGNTIYF. CDR3 DNA sequence: TGTGCCAGTAGTAAGGGGGACAACTCTGGAAACACCATATATTTT.